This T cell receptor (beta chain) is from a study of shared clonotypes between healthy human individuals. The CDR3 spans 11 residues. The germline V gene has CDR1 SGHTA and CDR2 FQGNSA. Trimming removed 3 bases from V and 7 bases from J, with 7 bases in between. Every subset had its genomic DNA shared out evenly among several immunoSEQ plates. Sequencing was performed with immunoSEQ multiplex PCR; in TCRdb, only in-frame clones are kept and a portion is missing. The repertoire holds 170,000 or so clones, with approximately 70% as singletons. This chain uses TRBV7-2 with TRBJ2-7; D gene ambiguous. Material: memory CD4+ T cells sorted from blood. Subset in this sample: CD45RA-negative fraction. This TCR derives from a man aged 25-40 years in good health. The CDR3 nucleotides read TGTGCCAGCAGCTTCGGAGATGAGCAGTACTTC. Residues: CASSFGDEQYF.